This is a list of T cell receptor beta chains from one sample in a study of CD8+ T cells in alopecia areata. Using immunoSEQ multiplex PCR, the repertoire was profiled, and TCRdb retains in-frame clones only, with some absent. Among more than 100,000 clones listed, 50% to 55% were seen once. Sequencing was performed on CD4+ T cells sorted from blood, taken at week 4, from a patient treated with tofacitinib. The receptor source for this set is a human donor with alopecia areata. CDR3s include the opening cysteine and the closing phenylalanine or tryptophan. The D gene is left open where the match is weak. Part of the rows lack a size; the others show once, few, many or a class for expanded clones.

J gene | V gene | D gene | clone size | CDR3 protein | CDR3 DNA
TRBJ1-1 | TRBV29-1 | TRBD1 | NA | CSAVTGANTEAFF | TGCAGCGCCGTGACAGGGGCGAACACTGAAGCTTTCTTT
TRBJ2-7 | TRBV11-2 | TRBD1 | NA | CASSPNRQGEQYF | TGTGCCAGCAGCCCGAACCGACAGGGGGAGCAGTACTTC
TRBJ2-7 | TRBV14 | NA | NA | CASSHVYYEQYF | TGTGCCAGCAGCCACGTTTACTACGAGCAGTACTTC
TRBJ2-3 | TRBV5-6 | TRBD2 | NA | CASSLYTGGLVDTQYF | TGTGCCAGCAGCTTGTACACCGGGGGGTTAGTAGATACGCAGTATTTT
TRBJ1-5 | TRBV30 | NA | NA | CAWSVGGNQPQHF | TGTGCCTGGAGTGTAGGCGGCAATCAGCCCCAGCATTTT
TRBJ2-3 | TRBV30 | TRBD2 | NA | CAWSDGGGSDTQYF | TGTGCCTGGAGTGACGGGGGGGGTTCAGATACGCAGTATTTT
TRBJ1-1 | TRBV27 | NA | NA | CASSLRHLGTEAFF | TGTGCCAGCAGTTTACGACACCTCGGCACTGAAGCTTTCTTT
TRBJ2-6 | TRBV7-9 | TRBD1 | NA | CASRGTGRANVLTF | TGTGCCAGCAGGGGGACAGGGCGGGCCAACGTCCTGACTTTC
TRBJ1-2 | TRBV5-6 | NA | NA | CASSFLSGPRERYTF | TGTGCCAGCAGCTTCTTATCGGGACCCCGGGAACGCTACACCTTC
TRBJ2-7 | TRBV10-3 | TRBD2 | many | CAIMGRDGYEQYF | TGTGCCATCATGGGGAGGGACGGATACGAGCAGTACTTC
TRBJ1-4 | TRBV6-5 | TRBD1 | few | CASSLGQYNEKLFF | TGTGCCAGCAGTCTGGGACAGTATAATGAAAAACTGTTTTTT
TRBJ1-4 | TRBV2 | NA | NA | CASKVRAATNEKLFF | TGTGCCAGCAAGGTCAGGGCCGCAACTAATGAAAAACTGTTTTTT
TRBJ1-5 | TRBV2 | NA | few | CASTHMLNQPQHF | TGTGCCAGCACGCACATGCTCAATCAGCCCCAGCATTTT
TRBJ2-5 | TRBV5-1 | NA | NA | CASSAGSEETQYF | TGCGCCAGCAGCGCAGGGTCGGAAGAGACCCAGTACTTC
TRBJ2-7 | TRBV6-6 | TRBD1 | few | CASSSGTGYSYEQYF | TGTGCCAGCAGTTCCGGGACAGGGTACTCCTACGAGCAGTACTTC
TRBJ1-1 | TRBV30 | TRBD1 | NA | CAWSPDRVNTEAFF | TGTGCCTGGAGCCCTGACAGGGTGAACACTGAAGCTTTCTTT
TRBJ1-2 | TRBV5-1 | NA | NA | CASSTTSRSNYGYTF | TGCGCCAGCAGCACGACTTCGAGATCTAACTATGGCTACACCTTC
TRBJ2-5 | TRBV6-6 | TRBD2 | few | CASSRGLEETQYF | TGTGCCAGCAGCCGGGGACTAGAAGAGACCCAGTACTTC
TRBJ2-7 | TRBV29-1 | NA | NA | CSVKSGLHSYEQYF | TGCAGCGTTAAGTCAGGACTCCACTCCTACGAGCAGTACTTC
TRBJ2-1 | TRBV29-1 | NA | NA | CSVEVAAQINEQFF | TGCAGCGTTGAAGTAGCGGCCCAGATCAATGAGCAGTTCTTC
TRBJ1-4 | TRBV25-1 | NA | NA | CASSGAGESEKLFF | TGTGCCAGCAGTGGGGCAGGGGAAAGTGAAAAACTGTTTTTT
TRBJ2-5 | TRBV18 | NA | NA | CASSPSQGRAETQYF | TGTGCCAGCTCACCTAGCCAGGGGAGGGCAGAGACCCAGTACTTC
TRBJ2-5 | TRBV29-1 | NA | few | CSVGEETQYF | TGCAGCGTTGGTGAGGAGACCCAGTACTTC
TRBJ2-5 | TRBV7-9 | TRBD2 | NA | CASSSGTSSETQYF | TGTGCCAGCAGCTCCGGGACTAGTTCTGAGACCCAGTACTTC
TRBJ2-3 | TRBV30 | TRBD1 | NA | CAWSAQGAVKDTQYF | TGTGCCTGGAGTGCACAGGGGGCTGTTAAGGATACGCAGTATTTT
TRBJ2-3 | TRBV2 | TRBD2 | few | CASSGGYGDTQYF | TGTGCCAGCAGCGGGGGGTACGGAGATACGCAGTATTTT
TRBJ2-6 | TRBV29-1 | NA | NA | CSVLGEAGANVLTF | TGCAGCGTTCTTGGGGAAGCCGGGGCCAACGTCCTGACTTTC
TRBJ1-2 | TRBV9 | NA | NA | CASSVVDRGTGGYTF | TGTGCCAGCAGCGTAGTGGATAGGGGGACGGGCGGCTACACCTTC
TRBJ1-5 | TRBV6-5 | NA | NA | CASSLGGGNQPQHF | TGTGCCAGCAGCCTCGGGGGGGGCAATCAGCCCCAGCATTTT
TRBJ1-6 | TRBV7-9 | TRBD1 | few | CASSEETGGISPLHF | TGTGCCAGCAGCGAGGAGACAGGGGGTATTTCACCCCTCCACTTT
TRBJ2-7 | TRBV23-1 | NA | few | CARADEQYF | TGCGCCAGAGCTGACGAGCAGTACTTC
TRBJ2-3 | TRBV19 | NA | few | CASSIRPTDTQYF | TGTGCCAGTAGTATACGCCCCACAGATACGCAGTATTTT
TRBJ2-1 | TRBV10-3 | TRBD1 | NA | CAISPTGVSGEQFF | TGTGCCATCAGTCCTACAGGGGTCTCCGGAGAGCAGTTCTTC
TRBJ2-7 | TRBV6-5 | TRBD2 | NA | CASSRTSGGAYEQYF | TGTGCCAGCTCTAGGACTAGCGGGGGGGCCTACGAGCAGTACTTC
TRBJ2-1 | TRBV11-2 | NA | NA | CASSLPTEERFF | TGTGCCAGCAGTTTACCGACCGAGGAGCGGTTCTTC
TRBJ2-3 | TRBV4-1 | NA | once | CASKRQVFDHKTDTQYF | TGCGCCAGCAAGAGACAGGTCTTCGACCACAAGACAGATACGCAGTATTTT
TRBJ2-4 | TRBV5-4 | NA | NA | CASSQLGDKNIQYF | TGTGCCAGCAGCCAATTAGGTGACAAAAACATTCAGTACTTC
TRBJ1-3 | TRBV29-1 | NA | few | CSAIVGDTGNTIYF | TGCAGCGCCATAGTCGGGGATACTGGAAACACCATATATTTT
TRBJ2-3 | TRBV29-1 | TRBD1 | NA | CSVHRGAGTDTQYF | TGCAGCGTTCACAGGGGCGCCGGCACAGATACGCAGTATTTT
TRBJ1-2 | TRBV7-9 | NA | NA | CASNEGPNYGYTF | TGTGCCAGCAACGAGGGGCCCAACTATGGCTACACCTTC
TRBJ1-5 | TRBV11-2 | TRBD1 | NA | CASSWDRFSPQHF | TGTGCCAGCAGCTGGGACAGGTTCTCTCCCCAGCATTTT
TRBJ1-6 | TRBV7-9 | NA | NA | CASSWKGSPLHF | TGTGCCAGCAGCTGGAAGGGGTCACCCCTCCACTTT
TRBJ1-2 | TRBV7-8 | NA | NA | CASSLDVGFGYTF | TGTGCCAGCAGCTTAGATGTGGGCTTTGGCTACACCTTC
TRBJ1-4 | TRBV4-1 | NA | NA | CASSPPGPRGKLFF | TGCGCCAGCAGCCCACCAGGCCCTCGCGGAAAACTGTTTTTT
TRBJ2-1 | TRBV29-1 | NA | NA | CSVRPHGTNEQFF | TGCAGCGTGCGTCCTCACGGGACCAATGAGCAGTTCTTC
TRBJ2-1 | TRBV29-1 | TRBD1 | NA | CSADRNFYNEQFF | TGCAGCGCGGACAGGAATTTCTACAATGAGCAGTTCTTC
TRBJ2-1 | TRBV7-2 | NA | NA | CASSLNREQFF | TGTGCCAGCAGCCTGAACAGAGAGCAGTTCTTC
TRBJ1-1 | TRBV29-1 | NA | NA | CSVEQQRNTEAFF | TGCAGCGTTGAGCAGCAGAGGAACACTGAAGCTTTCTTT